Below, 3 T cell receptor beta chains from the same sample are listed, as sequenced in a study of vaccination effects on CD4 cells after COVID-19. Their recognized antigens are unknown. Researchers isolated CD4+ T cells once less than 13 days of culture had elapsed. Two doses of BNT162b2 or mRNA-1273 vaccine were administered to participants. The data were produced by immunoSEQ multiplex PCR, yet TCRdb's version contains in-frame clones alone and is incomplete. The table lists tens of thousands of clones, less than 80% of them singletons, with approximately 2.3% in the top ten. This specimen consisted of CD4+ T cells from PBMCs cultured without peptide, obtained after COVID-19 vaccination. These receptor sequences come from a human donor who received a COVID-19 vaccine.

The J gene is TRBJ2-1, the V gene TRBV11-2; 8 bases map to TRBD1. V lost 3 bases, J lost 5 bases, and 3 bases stayed unmatched. Germline values: CDR1 SGHAT, CDR2 FQNNGV. CDR3 length: 14 residues. CDR3 protein: CASSLNRGDNEQFF. As DNA, the CDR3 is TGTGCCAGCAGCTTGAACAGGGGGGACAATGAGCAGTTCTTC.

V gene TRBV30 combines with J gene TRBJ1-1; D unresolved. CDR1 is GTSNPN, CDR2 SVGIG, per germline (reference sequence). This CDR3 is built from 12 residues. The germline V and J ends were trimmed by 4 bases and 1 base, with 7 bases remaining between them. This CDR3 is CAWTRENTEAFF. CDR3 coding DNA: TGTGCCTGGACACGGGAGAACACTGAAGCTTTCTTT.

The chain carries TRBV6-1 and TRBJ2-3; 9 positions match TRBD2. The trim removed 3 bases at V and 4 bases at J, leaving 8 bases unmatched. This CDR3 has 16 residues. Looked up from germline, CDR1 is MNHNS and CDR2 is SASEGT. The DNA of the CDR3 is TGTGCCAGCAGTGACCCCAGCGGGGGGCAAGCAGATACGCAGTATTTT. Its protein is CASSDPSGGQADTQYF.